The clone carrying this T cell receptor beta chain was counted only a few times. Antigen unknown. V gave up 0 bases and J gave up 0 bases, with 7 bases separating them. The CDR3 runs to 15 residues. Germline-derived CDR1 and CDR2 are PRHDT and FYEKMQ (reference sequence). This entry belongs to a study of beta chain features in type 1 diabetes. Study outcomes and limitations: When Type 1 diabetes patients were examined, their TCRB CDR3s proved moderately but significantly shorter in all four CD4+ subsets.

The sequenced template was cDNA made from the entire isolated RNA. TCRdb keeps only in-frame clones here, not all; method: immunoSEQ multiplex PCR. The table has 600,000 to 700,000 clones, approximately 13% seen once. The genes are TRBV13 and TRBJ2-3; D unclear. The TCR was taken from a young man with type 1 diabetes. Sequenced: naive CD4+ T cells from blood. CDR3 bases: TGTGCCAGCAGCTTAGGTCTGGCTAGCACAGATACGCAGTATTTT. The encoded protein is CASSLGLASTDTQYF.